What follows describes a single TCR beta chain. The antigen is not known. The record originates from a study of beta chain features in type 1 diabetes. Notes on the study in general: There was a moderate but significant shortening of TCRB CDR3s in all four CD4+ subsets of Type 1 diabetes patients.

The investigators reverse transcribed all of the isolated RNA, so they sequenced expressed TCRB transcripts. Profiling relied on immunoSEQ multiplex PCR, and the TCRdb table lists in-frame clones only, not all of them. The sample includes about 360,000 clones, 10% to 15% of them seen just once. About 110 mL of blood, on average, came from one heparinised draw per donor. The authors sorted CD4+ naive, central memory, regulatory and stem cell-like memory cells via CD45RO/CCR7/CD25/CD127/CD95/CD27. Per germline, CDR1 SEHNR and CDR2 FQNEAQ (reference sequence). CDR3 length: 17 amino acids. Unmatched junction bases numbered 11, after V lost 0 bases and J lost 4 bases.

This receptor was obtained from a woman aged 18-29 years with type 1 diabetes. The rearrangement joins TRBV7-9 to TRBJ1-1; 7 bases agree with TRBD1. Sequenced input: naive CD4+ T cells from blood. The CDR3 here is CASSLAGQSSSSTEAFF. The CDR3 DNA is TGTGCCAGCAGCTTAGCGGGACAGTCGAGCTCATCCACTGAAGCTTTCTTT.